One and the same sample provided the 9 T cell receptor beta chains below, sequenced in a study of siplizumab effects on memory and regulatory T cells. Using immunoSEQ multiplex PCR, the repertoire was profiled, and TCRdb retains in-frame clones only, with some absent. The sample has more than 90,000 clones; over 90% are singletons. Material for sequencing was non-Treg CD4+ T cells sorted from blood. The receptors come from a human donor in good health.

The V and J genes are TRBV28 and TRBJ2-4; 8 nucleotides match TRBD1. CDR3 length equals 14 residues. CDR1 MDHEN and CDR2 SYDVKM come from the germline V gene. Trimming at V came to 6 bases and at J to 1 base, leaving 2 bases not matched to a gene. CDR3 sequence (DNA): TGTGCCAGCAGCAGACAGGGGGCCAAAAACATTCAGTACTTC. This encodes CASSRQGAKNIQYF.

V and J are TRBV6-5 and TRBJ1-1; 7 bases match TRBD1. Trimming took 0 bases from V and 3 from J; bases not matched to a gene: 4. Per germline, CDR1 MNHEY and CDR2 SVGAGI. This CDR3 region has 15 residues. In DNA form, the CDR3 reads TGTGCCAGCAGTTACTCCGGAACAGGGGACACTGAAGCTTTCTTT. The encoded protein is CASSYSGTGDTEAFF.

The chain is built from TRBV6-5 and TRBJ2-4; no reliable D call. Germline CDR1 is MNHEY and CDR2 is SVGAGI. The CDR3 is 16 residues long. With 2 bases removed from V and 0 bases from J, the gap between germline ends came to 11 bases. CDR3 residues: CASSYLPTKAKNIQYF. For the CDR3, the DNA is TGTGCCAGCAGTTACCTACCGACAAAAGCCAAAAACATTCAGTACTTC.

This chain links TRBV30 with TRBJ2-7; possible D gene TRBD2, 5 bases. The V end lost 2 bases, the J end lost 2 bases, and 7 bases lay between the germline ends. Germline V gives CDR1 GTSNPN, CDR2 SVGIG (reference sequence). The CDR3 is made up of 12 amino acids. This chain's CDR3 is CAWSLEAYEQYF. CDR3 DNA: TGTGCCTGGAGTCTGGAGGCCTACGAGCAGTACTTC. The variable domain in full, completed from reference TRBV30 and TRBJ2-7, reads SQTIHQWPATLVQPVGSPLSLECTVEGTSNPNLYWYRQAAGRGLQLLFYSVGIGQISSEVPQNLSASRPQDRQFILSSKKLLLSDSGFYLCAWSLEAYEQYFGPGTRLTVT.

The rearrangement joins TRBV6-6 to TRBJ1-2, with a weak D call TRBD1 (5 bases). V was cut by 5 bases and J by 5 bases, with 15 bases left in between. The V gene's germline CDR1 is MNHNY and CDR2 SVGAGI (reference sequence). The CDR3 has 14 amino acids. In DNA form, the CDR3 reads TGTGCCAGCAGTACCGGGGCGGGTCCTTATGGCTACACCTTC. Its translation: CASSTGAGPYGYTF.

This chain connects TRBV23-1 to TRBJ2-4, with 7 positions matching TRBD1. TRBV23-1 is an open reading frame, and its role is uncertain. The CDR3 runs 15 residues. V trimming: 6 bases; J trimming: 3 bases; junction bases outside the gene matches: 8. In DNA form, the CDR3 reads TGCGCCAGCAGACGCGACAGGGTGAGCAAAAACATTCAGTACTTC. Translated: CASRRDRVSKNIQYF.

The J gene is TRBJ1-5, the V gene TRBV2, with a possible D match to TRBD1 (5 bases). Trimming pared 2 bases from V and 1 base from J, leaving 12 bases between. CDR1 SNHLY and CDR2 FYNNEI come from the germline V gene. CDR3 length: 16 amino acids. The DNA for the CDR3 is TGTGCCAGCAGTGAATATGGACAAGAAAGCAATCAGCCCCAGCATTTT. Its translation: CASSEYGQESNQPQHF.

This clone has just one count. The rearrangement joins TRBV18 to TRBJ2-7; 9 bases fit TRBD1. The junction had 9 bases not matched to a gene; V was cut back by 4 bases and J by 5 bases. The CDR3 is 15 residues long. The germline V gene encodes CDR1 KGHSH and CDR2 LQKENI. The CDR3 protein is CASSQSGQGGHEQYF. CDR3 DNA sequence: TGTGCCAGCTCACAATCGGGACAGGGTGGACACGAGCAGTACTTC.

CDR3 bases: TGTGCCAGTAGTATAGGTCCGGGACAGTCCTACGAGCAGTACTTC. Its translation: CASSIGPGQSYEQYF. The V call is TRBV19, the J call TRBJ2-7; 7 bases agree with TRBD1. This CDR3 has 15 residues. Germline assignment: CDR1 LNHDA and CDR2 SQIVND (reference sequence). Trimming at V came to 1 base and at J to 1 base, leaving 4 bases not matched to a gene.